This T cell receptor beta chain originates from a study of low-dose radiotherapy and immunotherapy resistance in tumors. This clonotype was seen many times. Time point meaning: before trial treatment. Donors were dosed with nivolumab and ipilimumab; they also received aspirin, low-dose cyclophosphamide and low-dose radiotherapy. The ends lost 1 base at V and 2 bases at J; junction bases unmatched: 3. CDR3 size: 16 residues. Germline V gene lookup returns CDR1 SEHNR and CDR2 FQNEAQ (reference sequence). Gene-specific TRAV and TRBV primers were used for first-strand cDNA, covering alpha and beta chains. For amplifying TCRs, the PCR ran for around 20 cycles with Phusion, which was used together with a constant-region primer and the adapter on the V primers. TCRdb redid the calling of the reads with MiXCR, one entry per CDR3 protein. The sample shows about 64,000 distinct CDR3 sequences, roughly 29% of them seen only once.

This sequence joins TRBV7-9 and TRBJ2-5; 11 nucleotides match TRBD1. The sample was PBMCs, taken before treatment. This clonotype was obtained from a male donor with rectosigmoid adenocarcinoma. In nucleotides, the CDR3 is TGTGCCAGCAGCTTAGTGGACAGGGGGCTTCAAGAGACCCAGTACTTC. Protein sequence: CASSLVDRGLQETQYF.